Shown below are 15 T cell receptor beta chains from a single sample sequenced in a study of T cell repertoires in cytomegalovirus infection. In TCRdb, the reads were re-called with MiXCR into one record per CDR3 protein. The table shows about 530,000 distinct CDR3 sequences, with roughly 29% occurring only once. The sequenced material came from PBMCs. Receptors were obtained from a human donor in good health (CMV status not recorded). Some clones in this sample may be carry-over from other donors' samples.

This clonotype has more than one count but fewer than ten. V gene TRBV4-3 combines with J gene TRBJ2-7; perhaps TRBD1 as D (6 bases). V lost 4 bases, J lost 3 bases, and 13 bases lay in between. Germline V lookup: CDR1 LGHNA, CDR2 YSLEER. This CDR3 has 14 residues. The CDR3, as DNA: TGCGCCAGCAGCCGAGCATCCAGGGGCTACGAGCAGTACTTC. Translation: CASSRASRGYEQYF.

This clonotype was picked up a small number of times. The chain combines TRBV20-1 with TRBJ1-5; D is possibly TRBD1 (5 bases). Germline CDR1 is DFQATT and CDR2 is SNEGSKA (reference sequence). The ends were cut back, 3 bases at V and 4 bases at J, with 10 bases in the middle. The CDR3 is 13 amino acids. The CDR3 DNA sequence: TGCAGTGCTAGCGCTGGGGGGAATCAGCCCCAGCATTTT. Protein product: CSASAGGNQPQHF.

The chain is built from TRBV19 and TRBJ2-1; 11 bases are shared with TRBD2. The CDR3 loop spans 16 amino acids. Germline CDR1 and CDR2: LNHDA and SQIVND (reference sequence). Unmatched junction bases numbered 10, after V lost 6 bases and J lost 6 bases. Here the CDR3 reads CASSRTSGFFSNEQFF. In DNA form, the CDR3 reads TGTGCCAGTAGCCGGACTAGCGGGTTCTTTAGCAATGAGCAGTTCTTC. The variable domain in full, completed from reference TRBV19 and TRBJ2-1, reads DGGITQSPKYLFRKEGQNVTLSCEQNLNHDAMYWYRQDPGQGLRLIYYSQIVNDFQKGDIAEGYSVSREKKESFPLTVTSAQKNPTAFYLCASSRTSGFFSNEQFFGPGTRLTVL.

V gene TRBV28 combines with J gene TRBJ2-7, with 9 positions matching TRBD1. V was pared by 1 base and J by 3 bases, with 4 bases of the junction left unmatched. CDR1 and CDR2 from the germline V gene are MDHEN and SYDVKM. The CDR3 is 15 amino acids. CDR3 amino acids: CASSLSGQGYYEQYF. CDR3 sequence (DNA): TGTGCCAGCAGTTTATCTGGACAGGGGTACTACGAGCAGTACTTC.

A few counts support this clonotype. The chain recombines TRBV15 with TRBJ2-2; D not resolved. Germline CDR1 and CDR2: LNHNV and YYDKDF (reference sequence). CDR3 length: 12 amino acids. V was clipped by 5 bases and J by 4 bases, with 5 bases between them. The DNA of the CDR3 is TGTGCCACCAGCTGGACCACCGGGGAGCTGTTTTTT. Translated: CATSWTTGELFF.

The sample holds many counts of this clonotype. This chain uses TRBV7-2 with TRBJ2-7; D may be TRBD1 or TRBD2 (5 bases each). Germline V CDR1 and CDR2: SGHTA, FQGNSA. The V gene lost 5 bases and the J gene lost 0 bases, with 11 bases spanning the gap. The CDR3 contains 14 residues. Here the CDR3 reads CASSRRGTSYEQYF. In DNA, the CDR3 is TGTGCCAGCAGCCGCAGAGGGACCTCCTACGAGCAGTACTTC.

The chain recombines TRBV20-1 with TRBJ1-2; D is unresolved. Trimming removed 5 bases at V and 10 bases at J, with 20 bases between. This CDR3 comprises 13 residues. Germline-derived CDR1 and CDR2 are DFQATT and SNEGSKA (reference sequence). CDR3 region: CSARGISEYYYTF. The CDR3 DNA sequence: TGCAGTGCTCGAGGGATTTCGGAATATTACTACACCTTC.

J is TRBJ2-5 and V is TRBV15, with 13 bases aligning to TRBD2. Germline lookup yields CDR1 LNHNV and CDR2 YYDKDF (reference sequence). CDR3 length: 18 amino acids. Germline trimming cut 4 bases from V and 1 base from J; bases unmatched to any gene: 9. The DNA for the CDR3 is TGTGCCACCAGCATTCAAACGGGACTAGCGGGAAGCCAAGAGACCCAGTACTTC. Translated, it gives CATSIQTGLAGSQETQYF.

The chain couples TRBV12-3 or TRBV12-4 to TRBJ1-6; no reliable D call. Trimming cost V 3 bases and J 8 bases, with 11 bases left between them. The CDR3 is 14 residues long. The chain's CDR3 is CASSLEGVDSPLHF. CDR3 DNA: TGTGCCAGCAGTTTGGAGGGCGTGGATTCACCCCTCCACTTT.

V and J are TRBV6-1 and TRBJ1-2; D remains unclear. V was pared by 8 bases and J by 1 base, with 11 bases between. From germline, CDR1 is MNHNS and CDR2 SASEGT. This CDR3 has 13 residues. CDR3 DNA: TGTGCCAGCCTCCTTGAGGGTAACTATGGCTACACCTTC. Its protein is CASLLEGNYGYTF.

Details on this clonotype: At one end, the junction sequence differs from germline, possibly due to a read error. The rearrangement uses TRBV10-3 and TRBJ2-1; 9 bases match TRBD1. Germline lookup yields CDR1 ENHRY and CDR2 SYGVKD. This CDR3 contains 16 residues. This CDR3 reads CAISDSWTGVIGEQIF. In DNA, the CDR3 is TGTGCCATCAGTGATTCCTGGACAGGGGTTATTGGTGAGCAGATCTTC.

The chain recombines TRBV5-4 with TRBJ2-3, with no clear D. Deletions cut 0 bases from V and 2 bases from J, with 10 bases between. Germline loops: CDR1 SGHNT, CDR2 YYREEE (reference sequence). This CDR3 spans 15 amino acids. CDR3 nucleotides: TGTGCCAGCAGCTTGGAAGGAGTGGACACAGATACGCAGTATTTT. Protein sequence: CASSLEGVDTDTQYF. The entire variable domain, with the rest obtained from reference TRBV5-4 and TRBJ2-3, is as follows: ETGVTQSPTHLIKTRGQQVTLRCSSQSGHNTVSWYQQALGQGPQFIFQYYREEENGRGNFPPRFSGLQFPNYSSELNVNALELDDSALYLCASSLEGVDTDTQYFGPGTRLTVL.

J is TRBJ2-1 and V is TRBV24-1, with 8 bases aligning to TRBD2. Germline assignment: CDR1 KGHDR and CDR2 SFDVKD. V gave up 3 bases and J gave up 1 base; unmatched junction bases: 4. This CDR3 spans 16 amino acids. This CDR3 reads CATSDRSGGSYNEQFF. The DNA of the CDR3 is TGTGCCACCAGTGATCGGTCGGGAGGGTCCTACAATGAGCAGTTCTTC.

This clonotype was detected ten times or more. The rearrangement uses TRBV7-8 and TRBJ2-1; 9 bases fit TRBD2. CDR1 SGHVS and CDR2 FQNEAQ come from the germline V gene. V was pared by 4 bases and J by 5 bases, with 15 bases of the junction left unmatched. This CDR3 comprises 18 residues. Here the CDR3 DNA reads TGTGCCAGCAGCTCGGAACGAGCGGGAGGATGGGGGAACAATGAGCAGTTCTTC. It encodes CASSSERAGGWGNNEQFF.

The chain has TRBV29-1 and TRBJ2-1; 10 bases are shared with TRBD2. Germline CDR1 reads SQVTM; CDR2 reads ANQGSEA. The length of the CDR3 is 14 residues. V dropped 7 bases and J dropped 6; count of bases not matched to a gene: 9. The CDR3 region is CSAQLAGKPNEQFF. The CDR3 DNA reads as TGCAGCGCCCAACTAGCGGGGAAACCCAATGAGCAGTTCTTC.